This TCR beta chain stems from a study of T cell changes during pregnancy in multiple sclerosis. Looked up from germline, CDR1 is SGHNT and CDR2 is YYREEE (reference sequence). V was shortened by 4 bases and J by 5 bases, with 15 bases between the two germline ends. The CDR3 sequence is 14 residues long. Data came from immunoSEQ multiplex PCR; TCRdb stores just in-frame clones and leaves some out. This table has fewer than 150,000 clones, about 95% appearing once. This specimen was peripheral blood, taken after pregnancy. The receptor comes from a female donor with multiple sclerosis, enrolled in a pregnancy study. V gene TRBV5-4 combines with J gene TRBJ1-2, with D possibly being TRBD1 (6 bases). CDR3: CASSNQQGEYGYTF. As DNA, the CDR3 is TGTGCCAGCAGCAACCAACAGGGAGAATATGGCTACACCTTC.